The clone carrying this T cell receptor (delta chain) was seen a handful of times. TCRdb's protein for this DNA is that of a much larger clone and differs from the translation at residue 3, likely a read error; the protein shown is the DNA translation. This sample stems from a study of γδ T cells in repeated Plasmodium falciparum infection. Flow sorting of PBMC yielded separate Vgamma9/Vdelta2+ and Vdelta2-negative gammadelta T cell populations for bulk repertoire analysis. The V gene's germline CDR1 is GEAIGNYY and CDR2 EKD. This CDR3 is built from 17 residues. TCRdb re-called the multiplex PCR reads using CATT. The top ten clones hold just under 10% of a sample with 75,000 to 95,000 delta-chain clones, approximately 0.96% of them seen once.

Sequencing used gamma-delta T cells from blood. This receptor was identified in a pool of human donors (malaria-infected and uninfected, not separated). V usage is TRDV2 and J usage is TRDJ1; 11 bases map to TRDD3. TCRdb supplies no J gene; here it was assigned by aligning the nucleotide sequence to germline. The chain's CDR3 is CARDTVEWGIRVDKLIF. In DNA, the CDR3 is TGTGCCCGTGACACCGTAGAATGGGGGATACGAGTTGATAAACTCATCTTT.